Described below is a single T cell receptor (beta chain) sequence and its context. This CDR3 spans 15 amino acids. Trimming removed 7 bases from V and 3 bases from J; junction bases left unmatched: 11. Germline V lookup: CDR1 MNHEY, CDR2 SMNVEV (reference sequence). Study processing details: Reference gene primers were amplified, and this amplification served to estimate nucleated cell counts. Data came from immunoSEQ multiplex PCR; TCRdb stores just in-frame clones and leaves some out. That table furnishes V, J and clone size, whereas the DNA furnished D and trimming. Of about 210,000 clones listed, roughly 88% were seen once; the top ten hold around 1.5%. This sample is drawn from a study of blood T cell repertoires in COVID-19. Study-wide context: Some COVID-19 samples were acute and others convalescent; all came from the United States, Italy and Spain.

V gene TRBV27 combines with J gene TRBJ2-7, with 8 bases matching TRBD1. This sequence originates from a young man with active or convalescent COVID-19. Sequencing was done on a sample of peripheral blood. CDR3: CASKGQGRNLYEQYF. CDR3 DNA: TGTGCCAGCAAAGGACAGGGCCGTAACCTCTACGAGCAGTACTTC.